The 12 T cell receptor beta chains reported below all come from one sample, sequenced in a study of monozygotic twins with inflammatory bowel disease. Reanalyzing the 5' RACE reads, TCRdb keeps one entry per CDR3 protein, without DNA. This sample's table reports roughly 200,000 distinct CDR3 sequences. Material: blood. Receptors originate from a human donor with ulcerative colitis or Crohn's disease, or a healthy co-twin of an affected twin (not recorded which).

This sequence joins TRBV6-6 and TRBJ2-1; no DNA is available, so the TRBD1 call from TCRdb remains unchecked. In germline, CDR1 is MNHNY, CDR2 SVGAGI (reference sequence). CDR3 length: 12 amino acids. CDR3 loop: CASSLRENEQFF.

CDR3: CASSWTGGTGELFF. This chain joins TRBV7-3 and TRBJ2-2; TCRdb lists TRBD1, though no DNA is available to test this call. CDR1 is SGHTA, CDR2 FQGTGA, per germline. CDR3 length: 14 residues.

V usage is TRBV20-1 and J usage is TRBJ1-6. Germline CDR1 DFQATT, CDR2 SNEGSKA (reference sequence). This CDR3 contains 15 residues. CDR3 region: CSARGAGFYNSPLHF.

This chain connects TRBV14 to TRBJ2-3; with no DNA, the TCRdb D assignment of TRBD1 cannot be verified. The germline CDR1 and CDR2 sequences are SGHDN and FVKESK. This CDR3 is built from 16 residues. The CDR3 sequence: CASSSGAPFGTDTQYF.

V and J are TRBV5-1 and TRBJ2-3. The CDR3 spans 15 residues. Germline CDR1 SGHRS, CDR2 YFSETQ. CDR3 loop: CASSLGITSTDTQYF.

The V gene is TRBV6-5, the J gene TRBJ1-5; TCRdb returns TRBD1, unconfirmable since there is no DNA. This CDR3 region has 15 residues. The germline V gene encodes CDR1 MNHEY and CDR2 SVGAGI. The CDR3 is CASSNGQGYNQPQHF.

The CDR3 sequence: CASSLAGGVETQYF. J is TRBJ2-5 and V is TRBV28; TCRdb names TRBD1, which stays unverified in the absence of DNA. Germline CDR1 is MDHEN and CDR2 is SYDVKM. The CDR3 extends over 14 amino acids. Full variable domain (remainder filled in from reference TRBV28 and TRBJ2-5): DVKVTQSSRYLVKRTGEKVFLECVQDMDHENMFWYRQDPGLGLRLIYFSYDVKMKEKGDIPEGYSVSREKKERFSLILESASTNQTSMYLCASSLAGGVETQYFGPGTRLLVL.

V and J are TRBV7-9 and TRBJ2-7; TCRdb's assignment of TRBD2 cannot be checked, as there is no DNA. CDR3 length equals 14 residues. Germline assignment: CDR1 SEHNR and CDR2 FQNEAQ (reference sequence). CDR3 in amino acids: CASSWGPGENEQYF.

This rearrangement joins TRBV2 to TRBJ1-4; the TCRdb D gene call, TRBD1, has no DNA to confirm it. This CDR3 comprises 14 residues. Germline assignment: CDR1 SNHLY and CDR2 FYNNEI. CDR3 sequence reads: CATTDRGLVEKLFF.

V usage is TRBV7-2 and J usage is TRBJ1-6. The length of the CDR3 is 16 residues. Germline V gene data show CDR1 as SGHTA and CDR2 as FQGNSA. CDR3 in amino acids: CASSLSRGAYNSPLHF.

This chain links TRBV7-2 with TRBJ1-5; TCRdb indicates TRBD1, and absent DNA this call remains unverified. Germline V CDR1 and CDR2: SGHTA, FQGNSA. The CDR3 is 15 residues long. The CDR3 spells CASSLARDMGEPQHF.

The genes are TRBV15 and TRBJ1-2; TCRdb designates TRBD1, a call that cannot be tested without DNA. CDR1 is LNHNV and CDR2 is YYDKDF in the germline V gene (reference sequence). The CDR3 covers 16 residues. The CDR3 spells CATSKTGGEANYGYTF. Drawing the rest from reference TRBV15 and TRBJ1-2, the complete variable domain is DAMVIQNPRYQVTQFGKPVTLSCSQTLNHNVMYWYQQKSSQAPKLLFHYYDKDFNNEADTPDNFQSRRPNTSFCFLDIRSPGLGDTAMYLCATSKTGGEANYGYTFGSGTRLTVV.